Below, one T cell receptor beta chain is given with its context. Its antigen is not identified. A modified ARM-PCR protocol with three rounds of nested PCR amplified TCRbeta. One entry per CDR3 protein, called by TCRdb with MiXCR from the multiplex PCR reads. The data contain around 210,000 distinct CDR3 sequences, roughly 70% of them singletons. These data originate in a study of tumor and adjacent non-tumor tissue in lung cancer. Whole-study findings and limits: Top 100 clones took a larger repertoire share in normal lung. Higher tumor TCR diversity was associated with shorter survival.

CDR1 is MGHRA and CDR2 is YSYEKL in the germline V gene. V gave up 6 bases and J gave up 4 bases; unmatched junction bases: 9. This CDR3 spans 16 amino acids. RNA was extracted from bulk tissue without any cell sorting. The receptor was derived from a man in his fifties or sixties with non-small cell lung cancer. The J gene is TRBJ2-1, the V gene TRBV4-1, with 10 bases fitting TRBD2. The sequencing input was lung tumor tissue. CDR3 protein: CASRRDPGLAYNEQFF. CDR3 coding DNA: TGCGCCAGCAGGCGGGACCCGGGACTAGCGTACAATGAGCAGTTCTTC.